This T cell receptor beta chain was retrieved from a study of blood T cells in healthy people across ages. Whole-study findings and limits: Estimated diversity across one million T cells was deemed an underestimate. Comparison with aged donors showed that long-lived donors had more naive CD4+ cells and higher diversity.

CDR1 DFQATT and CDR2 SNEGSKA come from the germline V gene (reference sequence). The CDR3 has 14 residues. J lost 5 bases, V lost 3 bases, and 3 bases had no gene match. This clonotype appeared a few times. Its antigen is not identified. PCR was performed a second time for about 6 to 12 cycles using a sample-barcoded 5' primer and a J-beta primer mix. TCRdb passed the 5' RACE reads through MiXCR, listing each CDR3 protein once. The table shows about 830,000 distinct CDR3 sequences, with approximately 59% occurring only once. The chain is built from TRBV20-1 and TRBJ1-4, with 10 bases matching TRBD1. This clonotype was obtained from a man aged 25-40 years in good health. Sequencing was carried out using blood. CDR3 bases: TGCAGTGCTAGTTTGACAGGGGGCAATGAAAAACTGTTTTTT. Translated: CSASLTGGNEKLFF.